These 8 T cell receptor beta chains originate from one sample sequenced in a study of blood T cells in healthy people across ages (dated by TCRdb to about 2015). The library was built by means of 5' RACE. TCRdb lists the instrument as Illumina HiSeq 2500. The second PCR ran for roughly 7 to 12 cycles and used a J-beta primer mix along with a sample-barcoded 5' primer. The public sequencing data were trimmed at Q25 with fastp and processed into clonotypes with MiXCR by TCRdb, which kept only in-frame beta chains. Every distinct CDR3 protein forms one entry, paired with its most common genes and DNA. The sample yields 800,000 to 1,300,000 distinct CDR3 sequences; almost 25% were counted once. The ten largest clones capture about 0.69% of the sample. The same data also went into a second study, on T cells of mothers and their children.

The specimen was blood. The receptors come from a girl aged 2-9 years in good health.

A few counts support this clonotype. The rearrangement links TRBV27 to TRBJ1-5, with a possible D match to TRBD1 (6 bases). This CDR3 has 15 amino acids. V was trimmed by 6 bases and J by 5 bases, leaving 17 bases between them. Germline V gene data show CDR1 as MNHEY and CDR2 as SMNVEV (reference sequence). CDR3 coding DNA: TGTGCCAGCAGCGCCACAGGGTTTGGGTATCAGCCCCAGCATTTT. Encoded protein: CASSATGFGYQPQHF.

V usage is TRBV29-1 and J usage is TRBJ2-7; no reliable D call. Per the germline V gene, CDR1 is SQVTM and CDR2 is ANQGSEA. V gave up 3 bases and J gave up 5 bases, with 14 bases separating them. This CDR3 is 13 amino acids long. This CDR3 is CSVDPPGSDEQYF. In nucleotides, the CDR3 is TGCAGCGTTGATCCCCCAGGAAGCGACGAGCAGTACTTC.

CDR3: CSAMKSGGYNEQFF. CDR3 sequence (DNA): TGCAGTGCTATGAAGTCGGGGGGCTACAATGAGCAGTTCTTC. The chain is built from TRBV20-1 and TRBJ2-1, with 7 bases lining up with TRBD2. The germline V gene has CDR1 DFQATT and CDR2 SNEGSKA (reference sequence). V dropped 4 bases and J dropped 3; count of bases not matched to a gene: 6. The CDR3 runs to 14 residues.

This chain connects TRBV28 to TRBJ1-6; D perhaps matches TRBD1 (5 bases). The V gene's germline CDR1 is MDHEN and CDR2 SYDVKM. Trimming shortened V by 3 bases and J by 10 bases, and 16 bases separated the two germline ends. CDR3 length: 15 residues. CDR3 amino acids: CASSFNRGSSSPLHF. CDR3 DNA sequence: TGTGCCAGCAGTTTCAATCGGGGCTCTTCATCACCCCTCCACTTT.

In this sample, this clonotype turned up a few times. The chain carries TRBV11-2 and TRBJ2-1; 10 bases agree with TRBD2. The end of the DNA is better explained by TRBJ2-5, so the J call may be wrong. This CDR3 has 20 residues. In germline, CDR1 is SGHAT, CDR2 FQNNGV. CDR3 DNA sequence: TGTGCCAGCAGCTTAGTGTTATCCGCTGGGGCTAGCGGGGGAGGAGAGACCCAGTACTTC. Amino acid sequence: CASSLVLSAGASGGGETQYF.

This rearrangement joins TRBV4-1 to TRBJ1-1, with D possibly matching TRBD1 (6 bases). Per the germline V gene, CDR1 is MGHRA and CDR2 is YSYEKL. V lost 0 bases, J lost 8 bases, and 16 bases lay in between. The CDR3 runs to 15 residues. CDR3 sequence (DNA): TGCGCCAGCAGCCAAGAGTGGACAGACCGATGGGAAGCTTTCTTT. Encoded protein: CASSQEWTDRWEAFF.

V and J are TRBV7-9 and TRBJ1-1, with D perhaps matching TRBD1 (6 bases). V was trimmed by 5 bases and J by 3 bases, leaving 22 bases between them. Germline lookup yields CDR1 SEHNR and CDR2 FQNEAQ (reference sequence). The CDR3 contains 17 residues. CDR3 region: CASSPPQNGGGDTEAFF. In DNA form, the CDR3 reads TGTGCCAGCAGCCCCCCCCAGAATGGAGGGGGGGACACTGAAGCTTTCTTT.

This chain connects TRBV12-3 or TRBV12-4 to TRBJ2-1; 12 bases align to TRBD2. V gave up 3 bases and J gave up 5 bases; unmatched junction bases: 8. The CDR3 length is 17 residues. As DNA, the CDR3 is TGTGCCAGCAGTTTTGAGCCTAGCGGGAGGGGGGACAATGAGCAGTTCTTC. This sequence encodes CASSFEPSGRGDNEQFF.